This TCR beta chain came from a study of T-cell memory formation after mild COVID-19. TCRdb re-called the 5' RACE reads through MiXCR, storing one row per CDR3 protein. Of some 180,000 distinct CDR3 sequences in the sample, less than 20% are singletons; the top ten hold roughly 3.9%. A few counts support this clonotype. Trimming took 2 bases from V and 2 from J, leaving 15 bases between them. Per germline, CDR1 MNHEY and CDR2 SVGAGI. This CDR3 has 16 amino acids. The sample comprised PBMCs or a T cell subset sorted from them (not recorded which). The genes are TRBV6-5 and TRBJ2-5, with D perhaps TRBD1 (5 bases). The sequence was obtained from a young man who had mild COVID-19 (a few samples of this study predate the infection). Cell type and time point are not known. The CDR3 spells CASSYARGLGQETQYF. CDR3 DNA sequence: TGTGCCAGCAGTTACGCAAGGGGTTTGGGGCAAGAGACCCAGTACTTC.